What follows are 6 T cell receptor beta chains derived from one specimen sequenced in a study of CD8+ T cells in alopecia areata (dated by TCRdb to the late 2010s). The library was prepared using the immunoSEQ multiplex PCR assay. RNA was extracted from all samples and reverse transcribed into cDNA, which served as template for TCR sequencing. Entries here come from immuneACCESS through TCRdb and include only in-frame sequences with V and J called. Some clones fail to appear in such tables; in the studies checked, an unresolved V gene covers under half of the shortfall, and the cause of the remainder is unknown. Within this sample are 160,000 or so clones, with about three fifths of them counted one time only. The ten largest clones take up 16% of the sample. The sample's treatment or condition label is to be understood as: oral pan-JAK inhibitor, 5-10 mg twice daily. The sample was CD4+ T cells sorted from blood, taken between weeks 55 and 65, from a patient treated with tofacitinib. Source of these receptors: a human donor with alopecia areata.

V is TRBV4-1 and J is TRBJ2-7; 7 positions match TRBD2. The CDR3 contains 15 residues. V shed 0 bases, J shed 2 bases, and the junction held 4 bases outside the gene matches. Looked up from germline, CDR1 is MGHRA and CDR2 is YSYEKL. DNA for the CDR3: TGCGCCAGCAGCCAAGAGGTTAGCGGGCCCTACGAGCAGTACTTC. Its protein product is CASSQEVSGPYEQYF.

The V and J genes are TRBV21-1 and TRBJ1-6; no check of the table's D call, TRBD1, against the DNA was made. TRBV21-1 is given as a pseudogene. The CDR3 extends over 16 amino acids. DNA of the CDR3: TGTGCCAGCAGCAAAGGTTGGGACAGGATGGATTCACCCCTCCACTTT. Translation: CASSKGWDRMDSPLHF.

The chain is built from TRBV18 and TRBJ2-3; no definite D call. The V end lost 4 bases, the J end lost 3 bases, and 11 bases lay between the germline ends. The germline V gene has CDR1 KGHSH and CDR2 LQKENI. The CDR3 is made up of 14 amino acids. This chain's CDR3 is CASSLLVGTDTQYF. The CDR3 nucleotides read TGTGCCAGCTCACTCCTGGTGGGGACAGATACGCAGTATTTT.

The chain couples TRBV4-1 to TRBJ2-7, with 7 bases fitting TRBD1. The CDR3 covers 15 residues. The V gene's germline CDR1 is MGHRA and CDR2 YSYEKL. V trimming: 4 bases; J trimming: 2 bases; junction bases outside the gene matches: 8. CDR3 in DNA: TGCGCCAGCAGCCGGTTGACAGGGATTCCCTACGAGCAGTACTTC. Its protein product is CASSRLTGIPYEQYF.

The chain couples TRBV29-1 to TRBJ2-5; 8 positions match TRBD1. The junction had 12 bases not matched to a gene; V was cut back by 6 bases and J by 6 bases. CDR3 length equals 14 residues. Germline V gene sequence: CDR1 SQVTM, CDR2 ANQGSEA. CDR3 region: CSVPRAGGQKTQYF. CDR3 bases: TGCAGCGTGCCCCGGGCAGGGGGCCAGAAGACCCAGTACTTC.

V and J are TRBV4-2 and TRBJ2-6; D might be TRBD1 (6 bases). Germline V gives CDR1 LGHNA, CDR2 YNFKEQ. This CDR3 spans 16 amino acids. Trimming shortened V by 2 bases and J by 1 base, and 9 bases separated the two germline ends. The CDR3 protein is CASSQPQGSGANVLTF. CDR3 nucleotides: TGTGCCAGCAGCCAACCTCAGGGGTCTGGGGCCAACGTCCTGACTTTC.